These 25 T cell receptor beta chains were sequenced from one sample in a study of low-dose radiotherapy and immunotherapy resistance in tumors. Described time point: before trial treatment. Primers targeting TRAV and TRBV primed first-strand cDNA, covering alpha and beta chains. With a V-primer adapter and a constant-region primer, TCRs were amplified for around 20 PCR cycles. TCRdb re-called the reads with MiXCR, one entry per CDR3 protein. This sample has tens of thousands of distinct CDR3 sequences, with about 25% found just once. The source was PBMCs, collected before treatment. All receptors come from a male donor with prostate cancer.

The rearrangement joins TRBV4-3 to TRBJ1-2, with 7 bases fitting TRBD1. The CDR3 spans 16 residues. Losses at the gene ends were 4 bases for V and 1 base for J; bases not matched to a gene: 9. The germline V gene has CDR1 LGHNA and CDR2 YSLEER. The CDR3 nucleotides read TGCGCCAGCAGCCTTCCCCGGGACAGCTTTAACTATGGCTACACCTTC. This sequence encodes CASSLPRDSFNYGYTF.

This clonotype was picked up many times. The chain has TRBV5-3 and TRBJ2-7, with 9 nucleotides matching TRBD1. TRBV5-3 is marked as an open reading frame, function uncertain. This CDR3 is 13 amino acids long. V was clipped by 8 bases and J by 6 bases; unmatched bases: 9. The CDR3 reads CASGGTGGLEQYF. The CDR3 DNA follows: TGTGCCAGCGGGGGAACAGGGGGCCTCGAGCAGTACTTC.

This clonotype was counted many times. This chain uses TRBV19 with TRBJ1-1; 10 nucleotides line up with TRBD1. Germline lookup yields CDR1 LNHDA and CDR2 SQIVND (reference sequence). CDR3 size: 17 residues. V gave up 3 bases and J gave up 0 bases; unmatched junction bases: 7. The CDR3 loop is CASSIGTGAAVNTEAFF. CDR3 DNA: TGTGCCAGTAGTATTGGGACAGGGGCCGCTGTGAACACTGAAGCTTTCTTT. The entire variable domain, with the rest obtained from reference TRBV19 and TRBJ1-1, is as follows: DGGITQSPKYLFRKEGQNVTLSCEQNLNHDAMYWYRQDPGQGLRLIYYSQIVNDFQKGDIAEGYSVSREKKESFPLTVTSAQKNPTAFYLCASSIGTGAAVNTEAFFGQGTRLTVV.

Ten or more counts support this clonotype. The chain carries TRBV7-3 and TRBJ2-7, with 14 bases lining up with TRBD2. The CDR3 runs 14 residues. With 5 bases clipped from V and 7 bases from J, the junction kept 4 bases outside the gene matches. CDR1 SGHTA and CDR2 FQGTGA come from the germline V gene. CDR3 amino acids: CASSPGLAGGEQYF. Here the CDR3 DNA reads TGTGCCAGCAGCCCCGGACTAGCGGGAGGTGAGCAGTACTTC.

This clonotype was seen a few times. This chain uses TRBV2 with TRBJ2-7; D unclear. The CDR3 has 11 residues. Trimming took off 4 bases at V and 2 bases at J, with 3 bases between the two ends. CDR1 SNHLY and CDR2 FYNNEI come from the germline V gene. The CDR3: CASSATYEQYF. The DNA for the CDR3 is TGTGCCAGCAGTGCCACCTACGAGCAGTACTTC. Drawing the rest from reference TRBV2 and TRBJ2-7, the complete variable domain is EPEVTQTPSHQVTQMGQEVILRCVPISNHLYFYWYRQILGQKVEFLVSFYNNEISEKSEIFDDQFSVERPDGSNFTLKIRSTKLEDSAMYFCASSATYEQYFGPGTRLTVT.

This clonotype was counted many times. This chain links TRBV3-1 with TRBJ2-3; D is tentatively TRBD1 or TRBD2 (6 bases each). Germline CDR1 is LGHDT and CDR2 is YNNKEL (reference sequence). Trimming cost V 2 bases and J 0 bases, with 15 bases left between them. The CDR3 loop spans 17 amino acids. Here the CDR3 reads CASSQKKGGASTDTQYF. DNA of the CDR3: TGTGCCAGCAGCCAAAAAAAGGGGGGCGCGAGCACAGATACGCAGTATTTT.

V usage is TRBV5-1 and J usage is TRBJ2-3; weak D call: TRBD1 (6 bases). Trimming removed 3 bases from V and 5 bases from J, with 13 bases in between. The CDR3 is 14 residues long. Looked up from germline, CDR1 is SGHRS and CDR2 is YFSETQ. The CDR3 region is CASSYSGVGDTQYF. The CDR3 DNA reads TGCGCCAGCAGCTACTCAGGGGTTGGAGATACGCAGTATTTT.

In its sample, this clonotype was seen many times. The V call is TRBV3-1, the J call TRBJ2-5; 7 positions match TRBD1. The CDR3 loop spans 15 amino acids. Germline V CDR1 and CDR2: LGHDT, YNNKEL (reference sequence). Trimming removed 1 base from V and 1 base from J; junction bases left unmatched: 3. As DNA, the CDR3 is TGTGCCAGCAGCCAAGTAACAGGGGCCCAAGAGACCCAGTACTTC. This translates into CASSQVTGAQETQYF.

This clonotype has at least ten counts. The chain carries TRBV19 and TRBJ1-3; D gene unclear. There are 14 residues in the CDR3. Germline CDR1 is LNHDA and CDR2 is SQIVND (reference sequence). V was cut by 10 bases and J by 0 bases, with 13 bases left in between. CDR3 nucleotide sequence: TGTGCCACTCAAGCTTCGACCTCTGGAAACACCATATATTTT. Its translation is CATQASTSGNTIYF.

This clonotype was seen at least ten times. V usage is TRBV3-1 and J usage is TRBJ1-5, with TRBD1 as a possible D gene (5 bases). V was shortened by 1 base and J by 7 bases, with 14 bases between the two germline ends. Germline CDR1 is LGHDT and CDR2 is YNNKEL (reference sequence). This CDR3 comprises 15 residues. The CDR3 here is CASSQGRQGNQPQHF. CDR3 DNA sequence: TGTGCCAGCAGCCAAGGAAGGCAGGGTAACCAGCCCCAGCATTTT.

This clonotype came up many times. This rearrangement joins TRBV7-9 to TRBJ2-7, with 7 nucleotides matching TRBD2. Trimming removed 1 base from V and 4 bases from J; junction bases left unmatched: 10. There are 16 residues in the CDR3. From germline, CDR1 is SEHNR and CDR2 FQNEAQ (reference sequence). This chain's CDR3 is CASSLGGTTIGYEQYF. CDR3 nucleotide sequence: TGTGCCAGCAGCTTAGGCGGGACTACGATAGGGTACGAGCAGTACTTC. Full variable domain (rest looked up from reference TRBV7-9 and TRBJ2-7): DTGVSQNPRHKITKRGQNVTFRCDPISEHNRLYWYRQTLGQGPEFLTYFQNEAQLEKSRLLSDRFSAERPKGSFSTLEIQRTEQGDSAMYLCASSLGGTTIGYEQYFGPGTRLTVT.

In its sample, this clonotype was seen many times. The chain has TRBV2 and TRBJ2-3, with D unresolved. CDR3 size: 14 residues. V dropped 5 bases and J dropped 6 bases, with 15 bases sitting between them. Germline CDR1 reads SNHLY; CDR2 reads FYNNEI. The CDR3 protein is CASSLVRTTDTQYF. The CDR3 nucleotides read TGTGCCAGCAGTCTGGTCCGTACAACGGATACGCAGTATTTT.

This clonotype showed up many times. The chain uses TRBV29-1 and TRBJ2-5; D remains unclear. The CDR3 is made up of 12 amino acids. The V and J ends lost 7 bases and 2 bases respectively, with 11 bases between them. Germline V lookup: CDR1 SQVTM, CDR2 ANQGSEA. CDR3 region: CSASGFQETQYF. DNA for the CDR3: TGCAGCGCCTCAGGCTTTCAAGAGACCCAGTACTTC.

The V and J genes are TRBV3-1 and TRBJ1-4; D remains unclear. The CDR3 totals 13 residues. CDR1 is LGHDT, CDR2 YNNKEL, per germline (reference sequence). The V and J ends lost 5 bases and 4 bases respectively, with 8 bases between them. For the CDR3, the DNA is TGTGCCAGCAGCATAGGGCTTAATGAAAAACTGTTTTTT. It yields the protein CASSIGLNEKLFF. The entire variable domain, with the rest obtained from reference TRBV3-1 and TRBJ1-4, is as follows: DTAVSQTPKYLVTQMGNDKSIKCEQNLGHDTMYWYKQDSKKFLKIMFSYNNKELIINETVPNRFSPKSPDKAHLNLHINSLELGDSAVYFCASSIGLNEKLFFGSGTQLSVL.

This clonotype was observed many times. The chain combines TRBV9 with TRBJ2-3, with D possibly being TRBD2 (6 bases). V lost 3 bases and J 5 bases, leaving 25 bases between the germline ends. The CDR3 is made up of 18 amino acids. The V gene's germline CDR1 is SGDLS and CDR2 YYNGEE. The DNA of the CDR3 is TGTGCCAGCAGCGCCGGCGAGGTGTTGGGGGGTGCAGTAGATACGCAGTATTTT. It specifies CASSAGEVLGGAVDTQYF. The complete variable domain, with remaining parts taken from reference TRBV9 and TRBJ2-3, reads DSGVTQTPKHLITATGQRVTLRCSPRSGDLSVYWYQQSLDQGLQFLIQYYNGEERAKGNILERFSAQQFPDLHSELNLSSLELGDSALYFCASSAGEVLGGAVDTQYFGPGTRLTVL.

This clonotype occurred many times. The rearrangement links TRBV12-3 or TRBV12-4 to TRBJ2-4; no firm D call. V lost 5 bases and J lost 7, with 12 bases in between. This CDR3 region has 13 residues. The CDR3 DNA sequence: TGTGCCAGCAGTCCCCCGGTAGGGAACATTCAGTACTTC. Amino acids: CASSPPVGNIQYF.

The sample holds a few counts of this clonotype. The chain carries TRBV24-1 and TRBJ2-1; TRBD1 aligns across 9 bases. J gave up 4 bases and V 6 bases, and 3 bases lay outside the gene matches. The CDR3 is made up of 14 amino acids. Germline V gene lookup returns CDR1 KGHDR and CDR2 SFDVKD. The CDR3 loop reads CATSPGQGYNEQFF. DNA for the CDR3: TGTGCCACCAGTCCGGGACAGGGTTACAATGAGCAGTTCTTC.

Many counts were recorded for this clonotype. The V gene is TRBV12-3 or TRBV12-4, the J gene TRBJ1-1; tentatively, D is TRBD1 (5 bases). Trimming left V 7 bases short and J 7 bases short, with 13 bases between. The CDR3 contains 12 residues. CDR3 DNA sequence: TGTGCCAGCAACCGGGGCGAGAATGAAGCTTTCTTT. It codes for CASNRGENEAFF.

This clonotype was found many times. The rearrangement uses TRBV5-4 and TRBJ2-1, with TRBD1 matching 8 bases. Germline V gives CDR1 SGHNT, CDR2 YYREEE (reference sequence). The length of the CDR3 is 15 residues. The junction had 7 bases not matched to a gene; V was cut back by 1 base and J by 7 bases. The CDR3 loop is CASSLLGQGVNEQFF. CDR3 nucleotide sequence: TGTGCCAGCAGCTTGTTAGGACAGGGCGTAAATGAGCAGTTCTTC.

In its sample, this clonotype is medium-sized. The V gene is TRBV29-1, the J gene TRBJ2-7; the D is unclear. The CDR3 runs 14 residues. Germline V gives CDR1 SQVTM, CDR2 ANQGSEA. Trimming stripped 1 base from V and 0 bases from J, with 10 bases between. CDR3 nucleotide sequence: TGCAGCGTTGAAGGTGTCCCCTTCTCCTACGAGCAGTACTTC. Translating it yields CSVEGVPFSYEQYF.

The table lists this clonotype with many counts. The chain joins TRBV7-9 to TRBJ1-1; 8 positions agree with TRBD1. CDR1 and CDR2 from the germline V gene are SEHNR and FQNEAQ (reference sequence). Trimming cost V 2 bases and J 8 bases; bases outside gene matches: 10. The CDR3 sequence is 15 residues long. In DNA, the CDR3 is TGTGCCAGCAGCTTATACCAGGGGGCATCAGGAGAAGCTTTCTTT. Its protein product is CASSLYQGASGEAFF.

This clonotype was recorded many times. The chain employs TRBV21-1 and TRBJ2-7; TRBD1, the D gene given by the table, was not confirmed from the DNA. TRBV21-1 is a pseudogene segment. This CDR3 is built from 14 residues. CDR3: CASSKVVRDDEQYF. The CDR3 nucleotides read TGTGCCAGCAGCAAAGTAGTCAGGGACGACGAGCAGTACTTC.

The table lists this clonotype with many counts. The chain has TRBV20-1 and TRBJ2-6; weak D call: TRBD2 (6 bases). Germline values: CDR1 DFQATT, CDR2 SNEGSKA (reference sequence). Trimming removed 6 bases at V and 3 bases at J, with 18 bases between. This CDR3 spans 16 amino acids. CDR3 sequence reads: CSALPGGRGGANVLTF. Written as DNA, the CDR3 is TGCAGTGCACTACCCGGGGGACGTGGTGGGGCCAACGTCCTGACTTTC.

This chain connects TRBV18 to TRBJ2-1; 10 nucleotides align to TRBD2. The CDR3 loop spans 15 amino acids. The germline CDR1 and CDR2 sequences are KGHSH and LQKENI. With 3 bases clipped from V and 7 bases from J, the junction kept 6 bases outside the gene matches. The CDR3 spells CASSPLAGVLNEQFF. CDR3 coding DNA: TGTGCCAGCTCACCCCTAGCGGGAGTGCTGAATGAGCAGTTCTTC.

This clonotype occurred many times. This chain uses TRBV5-1 with TRBJ2-3; maybe TRBD1 (5 bases). This CDR3 has 13 amino acids. The V and J ends lost 0 bases and 5 bases respectively, with 7 bases between them. CDR1 is SGHRS, CDR2 YFSETQ, per germline. The CDR3 coding sequence is TGCGCCAGCAGCTTGGGAACAGGAGATACGCAGTATTTT. It codes for CASSLGTGDTQYF. Complete variable domain (other parts from reference TRBV5-1 and TRBJ2-3): KAGVTQTPRYLIKTRGQQVTLSCSPISGHRSVSWYQQTPGQGLQFLFEYFSETQRNKGNFPGRFSGRQFSNSRSEMNVSTLELGDSALYLCASSLGTGDTQYFGPGTRLTVL.